The 15 T cell receptor beta chains below were found in one sample sequenced in a study of blood T cell repertoires in COVID-19. Produced via immunoSEQ multiplex PCR; TCRdb's table is partial and in-frame only. The table shows under 550,000 clones, with approximately 90% occurring only once. The sequencing sample was made of peripheral blood. The receptors come from a man younger than 35 with COVID-19, enrolled during active disease.

The sample holds one count of this clone. The chain has TRBV11-2 and TRBJ2-3; tentative D call: TRBD2 (6 bases). Trimming took off 5 bases at V and 1 base at J, with 19 bases between the two ends. The germline V gene has CDR1 SGHAT and CDR2 FQNNGV. This CDR3 has 17 residues. CDR3 nucleotide sequence: TGTGCCAGCAGCCCATTTGGTGGGAGGCCGGGCACAGATACGCAGTATTTT. It translates to CASSPFGGRPGTDTQYF.

The DNA of the CDR3 is TGTGCCAGCAGCTTGCAACTATTGCCCGGGGAGCTGTTTTTT. It codes for CASSLQLLPGELFF. This chain connects TRBV5-6 to TRBJ2-2; D gene uncertain. CDR3 length equals 14 residues. Germline V gene lookup returns CDR1 SGHDT and CDR2 YYEEEE. Trimming cost V 1 base and J 6 bases, with 10 bases left between them.

This chain links TRBV10-2 with TRBJ1-1; D not resolved. Trimming cost V 11 bases and J 1 base, with 11 bases left between them. Per germline, CDR1 WSHSY and CDR2 SAAADI. This CDR3 contains 12 residues. The CDR3 sequence is CAVVDWNTEAFF. CDR3 DNA: TGCGCCGTAGTGGACTGGAACACTGAAGCTTTCTTT.

This clone was picked up one time. This sequence joins TRBV29-1 and TRBJ1-4; tentatively, D is TRBD1 (5 bases). Looked up from germline, CDR1 is SQVTM and CDR2 is ANQGSEA. The CDR3 consists of 19 residues. V was cut by 7 bases and J by 5 bases, with 32 bases left in between. The CDR3 is CSALTGPPRPGGKNEKLFF. The CDR3 bases are TGCAGCGCGTTGACTGGCCCGCCCAGGCCCGGGGGAAAAAATGAAAAACTGTTTTTT.

The J gene is TRBJ2-1, the V gene TRBV6-4; TRBD1 might be the D (6 bases). The germline V and J ends were trimmed by 4 bases and 7 bases, with 11 bases remaining between them. In germline, CDR1 is MRHNA, CDR2 SNTAGT. The CDR3 has 13 amino acids. The CDR3 region is CASSVRGGNEQFF. For the CDR3, the DNA is TGTGCCAGCAGTGTCAGGGGCGGGAATGAGCAGTTCTTC.

The chain combines TRBV4-2 with TRBJ1-6, with D possibly TRBD1 on 5 matching bases. CDR1 and CDR2 (germline): LGHNA, YNFKEQ. V was trimmed by 1 base and J by 7 bases, leaving 14 bases between them. The CDR3 totals 16 residues. The CDR3 sequence is CASSQATQGANSPLHF. The CDR3 nucleotides read TGTGCCAGCAGCCAAGCAACCCAGGGTGCCAATTCACCCCTCCACTTT.

The V gene is TRBV19, the J gene TRBJ1-1; 8 nucleotides align to TRBD1. CDR3 length equals 16 residues. Germline V gene sequence: CDR1 LNHDA, CDR2 SQIVND (reference sequence). The J segment lost 5 bases and the V segment lost 3 bases, leaving 11 bases of the junction unmatched. CDR3 residues: CASSMRTGNTHTEAFF. In nucleotides, the CDR3 is TGTGCCAGTAGTATGAGGACAGGGAATACCCATACTGAAGCTTTCTTT. The variable domain in full, with the rest retrieved from reference TRBV19 and TRBJ1-1, is DGGITQSPKYLFRKEGQNVTLSCEQNLNHDAMYWYRQDPGQGLRLIYYSQIVNDFQKGDIAEGYSVSREKKESFPLTVTSAQKNPTAFYLCASSMRTGNTHTEAFFGQGTRLTVV.

This chain joins TRBV30 and TRBJ1-3; 7 bases map to TRBD1. CDR1 and CDR2 (germline): GTSNPN, SVGIG (reference sequence). This CDR3 region has 14 residues. V was clipped by 3 bases and J by 4 bases; unmatched bases: 6. The CDR3 loop reads CAWSTGATGNTIYF. Written as DNA, the CDR3 is TGTGCCTGGAGCACAGGGGCGACGGGAAACACCATATATTTT. The full variable domain, with the rest looked up from reference TRBV30 and TRBJ1-3, is SQTIHQWPATLVQPVGSPLSLECTVEGTSNPNLYWYRQAAGRGLQLLFYSVGIGQISSEVPQNLSASRPQDRQFILSSKKLLLSDSGFYLCAWSTGATGNTIYFGEGSWLTVV.

V gene TRBV6-5 combines with J gene TRBJ1-1, with a weak D call TRBD1 (6 bases). The CDR3 is 14 amino acids. Per the germline V gene, CDR1 is MNHEY and CDR2 is SVGAGI. Trimming pared 5 bases from V and 5 bases from J, leaving 15 bases between. The CDR3 loop reads CASSRTVRGTEAFF. In DNA form, the CDR3 reads TGTGCCAGCAGTAGGACAGTAAGGGGGACTGAAGCTTTCTTT.

V gene TRBV6-5 combines with J gene TRBJ2-1; 10 bases line up with TRBD1. The CDR3 length is 14 residues. V dropped 2 bases and J dropped 9; count of bases not matched to a gene: 4. Germline V CDR1 and CDR2: MNHEY, SVGAGI. Here the CDR3 DNA reads TGTGCCAGCAGTTACGGACAGGGGGGCACTGAGCAGTTCTTC. It specifies CASSYGQGGTEQFF.

V is TRBV14 and J is TRBJ1-6; D is unresolved. V was pared by 2 bases and J by 9 bases, with 17 bases between. CDR3 length equals 16 residues. The germline gives CDR1 SGHDN, CDR2 FVKESK. The CDR3 DNA follows: TGTGCCAGCAGCCAAACCTTGCGGGCTTCGGGTTCACCCCTCCACTTT. This translates into CASSQTLRASGSPLHF.

The rearrangement joins TRBV7-3 to TRBJ2-3, with D possibly TRBD2 on 5 matching bases. V lost 6 bases and J lost 2, with 12 bases in between. This CDR3 spans 14 amino acids. Germline V gene data show CDR1 as SGHTA and CDR2 as FQGTGA. Here the CDR3 DNA reads TGTGCCAGCAGTTATGGACTGGCCACAGATACGCAGTATTTT. Protein: CASSYGLATDTQYF. Complete variable domain (other parts from reference TRBV7-3 and TRBJ2-3): GAGVSQTPSNKVTEKGKYVELRCDPISGHTALYWYRQSLGQGPEFLIYFQGTGAADDSGLPNDRFFAVRPEGSVSTLKIQRTERGDSAVYLCASSYGLATDTQYFGPGTRLTVL.

The chain carries TRBV6-5 and TRBJ2-3; 7 bases agree with TRBD1. CDR1 MNHEY and CDR2 SVGAGI come from the germline V gene. The CDR3 contains 12 residues. V lost 6 bases and J lost 6; bases outside the gene matches: 3. The CDR3 DNA sequence: TGTGCCAGCAGACAGGGGCTGGATACGCAGTATTTT. It translates to CASRQGLDTQYF.

This clone was seen only once. The chain employs TRBV7-3 and TRBJ2-6, with D perhaps TRBD2 (5 bases). V lost 5 bases and J 12 bases, leaving 14 bases between the germline ends. Per germline, CDR1 SGHTA and CDR2 FQGTGA. The CDR3 spans 13 residues. The CDR3 loop reads CASSPGESVVLTF. As DNA, the CDR3 is TGTGCCAGCAGCCCCGGGGAGTCGGTCGTCCTGACTTTC.

The gene calls are TRBV2 and TRBJ1-1; D is undetermined. Looked up from germline, CDR1 is SNHLY and CDR2 is FYNNEI. The CDR3 has 13 residues. V dropped 2 bases and J dropped 5 bases, with 9 bases sitting between them. The chain's CDR3 is CASSEQYETEAFF. DNA for the CDR3: TGTGCCAGCAGTGAACAGTATGAAACTGAAGCTTTCTTT. Full variable domain (rest looked up from reference TRBV2 and TRBJ1-1): EPEVTQTPSHQVTQMGQEVILRCVPISNHLYFYWYRQILGQKVEFLVSFYNNEISEKSEIFDDQFSVERPDGSNFTLKIRSTKLEDSAMYFCASSEQYETEAFFGQGTRLTVV.